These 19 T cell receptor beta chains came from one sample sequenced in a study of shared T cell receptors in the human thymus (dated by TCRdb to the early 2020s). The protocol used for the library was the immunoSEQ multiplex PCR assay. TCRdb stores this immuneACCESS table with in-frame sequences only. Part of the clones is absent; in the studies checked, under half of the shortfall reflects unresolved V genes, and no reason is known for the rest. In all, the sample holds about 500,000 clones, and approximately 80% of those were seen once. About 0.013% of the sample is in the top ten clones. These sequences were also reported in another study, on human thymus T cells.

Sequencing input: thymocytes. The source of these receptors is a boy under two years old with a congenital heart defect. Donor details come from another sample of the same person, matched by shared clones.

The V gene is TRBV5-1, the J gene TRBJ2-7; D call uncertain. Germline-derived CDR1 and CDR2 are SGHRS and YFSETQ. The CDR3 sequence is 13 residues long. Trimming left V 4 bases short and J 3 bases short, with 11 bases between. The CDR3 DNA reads TGCGCCAGCAGCGAACATGTCCTCTACGAGCAGTACTTC. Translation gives CASSEHVLYEQYF.

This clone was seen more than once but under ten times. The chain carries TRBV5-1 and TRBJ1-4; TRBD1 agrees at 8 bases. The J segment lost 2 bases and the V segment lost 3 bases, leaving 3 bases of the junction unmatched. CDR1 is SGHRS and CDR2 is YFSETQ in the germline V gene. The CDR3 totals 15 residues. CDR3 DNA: TGCGCCAGCAGCTGGGCAGGGGGCACTAATGAAAAACTGTTTTTT. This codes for CASSWAGGTNEKLFF.

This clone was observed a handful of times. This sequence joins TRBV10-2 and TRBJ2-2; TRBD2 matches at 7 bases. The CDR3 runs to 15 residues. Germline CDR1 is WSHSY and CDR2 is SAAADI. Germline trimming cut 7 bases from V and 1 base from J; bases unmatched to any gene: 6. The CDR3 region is CASTDAGENTGELFF. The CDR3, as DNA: TGCGCCAGCACCGACGCGGGGGAGAACACCGGGGAGCTGTTTTTT.

The CDR3 protein is CATSRELGGHPTTDTQYF. The CDR3 region has the DNA TGTGCCACCAGCAGAGAGCTAGGGGGACACCCCACCACAGATACGCAGTATTTT. This rearrangement joins TRBV15 to TRBJ2-3; D perhaps matches TRBD1 (6 bases). The CDR3 consists of 18 residues. Trimming removed 0 bases at V and 2 bases at J, with 18 bases between. CDR1 LNHNV and CDR2 YYDKDF come from the germline V gene (reference sequence). The full variable domain, in which reference TRBV15 and TRBJ2-3 provide the parts outside the CDR3, is DAMVIQNPRYQVTQFGKPVTLSCSQTLNHNVMYWYQQKSSQAPKLLFHYYDKDFNNEADTPDNFQSRRPNTSFCFLDIRSPGLGDTAMYLCATSRELGGHPTTDTQYFGPGTRLTVL.

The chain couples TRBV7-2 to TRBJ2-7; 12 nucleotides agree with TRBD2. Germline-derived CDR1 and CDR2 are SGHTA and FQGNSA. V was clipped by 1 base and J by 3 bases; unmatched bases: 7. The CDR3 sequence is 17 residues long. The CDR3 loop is CASSLGVPTSGSYEQYF. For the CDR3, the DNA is TGTGCCAGCAGCTTAGGGGTACCGACTAGCGGGAGCTACGAGCAGTACTTC.

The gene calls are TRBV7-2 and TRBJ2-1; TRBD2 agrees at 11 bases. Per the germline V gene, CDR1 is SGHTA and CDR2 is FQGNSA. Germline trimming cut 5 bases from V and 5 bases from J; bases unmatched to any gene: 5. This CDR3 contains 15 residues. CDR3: CASSLILAGDNEQFF. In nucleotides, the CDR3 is TGTGCCAGCAGCCTAATACTAGCGGGAGACAATGAGCAGTTCTTC.

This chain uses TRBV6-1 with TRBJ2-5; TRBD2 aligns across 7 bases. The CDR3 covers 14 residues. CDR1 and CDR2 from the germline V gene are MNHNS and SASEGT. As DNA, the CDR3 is TGTGCGGGGGGGACCGGGCGAGGTAGAGAGACCCAGTACTTC. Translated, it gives CAGGTGRGRETQYF.

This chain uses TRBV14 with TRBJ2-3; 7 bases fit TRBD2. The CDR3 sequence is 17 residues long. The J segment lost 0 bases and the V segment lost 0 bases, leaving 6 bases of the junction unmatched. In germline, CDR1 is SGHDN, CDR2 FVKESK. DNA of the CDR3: TGTGCCAGCAGCCAAGATGGTAAGCGGGGTAGCACAGATACGCAGTATTTT. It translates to CASSQDGKRGSTDTQYF.

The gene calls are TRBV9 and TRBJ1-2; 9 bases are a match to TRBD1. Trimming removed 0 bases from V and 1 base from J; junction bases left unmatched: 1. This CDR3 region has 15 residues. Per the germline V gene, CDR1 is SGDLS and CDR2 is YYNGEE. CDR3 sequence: CASSVEDRGNYGYTF. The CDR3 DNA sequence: TGTGCCAGCAGCGTAGAGGACAGGGGTAACTATGGCTACACCTTC.

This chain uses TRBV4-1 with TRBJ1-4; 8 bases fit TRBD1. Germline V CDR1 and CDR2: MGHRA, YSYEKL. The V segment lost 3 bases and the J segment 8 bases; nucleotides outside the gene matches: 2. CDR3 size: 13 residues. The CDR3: CASSQRQGEKLFF. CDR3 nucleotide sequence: TGCGCCAGCAGCCAGAGACAGGGGGAAAAACTGTTTTTT.

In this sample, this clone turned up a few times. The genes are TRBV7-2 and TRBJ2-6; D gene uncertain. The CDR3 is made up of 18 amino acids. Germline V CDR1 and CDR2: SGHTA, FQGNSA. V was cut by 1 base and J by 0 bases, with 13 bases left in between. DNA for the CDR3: TGTGCCAGCAGCTTAGGCGCAACGCATACCTCTGGGGCCAACGTCCTGACTTTC. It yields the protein CASSLGATHTSGANVLTF.

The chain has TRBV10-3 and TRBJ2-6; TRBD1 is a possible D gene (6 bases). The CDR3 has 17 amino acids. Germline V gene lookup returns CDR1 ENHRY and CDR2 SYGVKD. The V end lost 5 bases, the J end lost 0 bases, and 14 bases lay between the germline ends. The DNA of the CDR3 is TGTGCCATCAGTTCGACAGGTGGGTCCTCTGGGGCCAACGTCCTGACTTTC. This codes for CAISSTGGSSGANVLTF.

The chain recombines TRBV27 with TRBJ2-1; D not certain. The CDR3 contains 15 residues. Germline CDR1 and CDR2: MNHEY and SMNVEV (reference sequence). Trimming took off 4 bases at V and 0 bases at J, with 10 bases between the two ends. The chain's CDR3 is CASSCELSSYNEQFF. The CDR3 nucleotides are TGTGCCAGCAGTTGTGAGCTGAGCTCCTACAATGAGCAGTTCTTC.

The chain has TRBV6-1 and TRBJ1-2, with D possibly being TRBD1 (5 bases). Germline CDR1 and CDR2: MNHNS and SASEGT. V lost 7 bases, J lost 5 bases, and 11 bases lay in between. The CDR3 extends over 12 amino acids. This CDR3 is CASKAGKYGYTF. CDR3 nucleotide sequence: TGTGCCAGCAAGGCAGGGAAATATGGCTACACCTTC.

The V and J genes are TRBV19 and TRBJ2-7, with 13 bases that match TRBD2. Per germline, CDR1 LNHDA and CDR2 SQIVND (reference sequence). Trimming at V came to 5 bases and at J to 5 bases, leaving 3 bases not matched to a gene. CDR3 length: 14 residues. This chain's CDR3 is CASSRTSGRDEQYF. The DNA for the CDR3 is TGTGCCAGTAGTCGGACTAGCGGGAGAGACGAGCAGTACTTC.

The chain's CDR3 is CASSNAGRTTYEQYF. CDR3 sequence (DNA): TGTGCCAGCAGCAACGCGGGGCGGACTACCTACGAGCAGTACTTC. The chain is built from TRBV5-5 and TRBJ2-7; possible D gene TRBD2, 6 bases. Per germline, CDR1 SGHKS and CDR2 YYEKEE (reference sequence). V lost 4 bases and J lost 2, with 16 bases in between. This CDR3 is 15 amino acids long.

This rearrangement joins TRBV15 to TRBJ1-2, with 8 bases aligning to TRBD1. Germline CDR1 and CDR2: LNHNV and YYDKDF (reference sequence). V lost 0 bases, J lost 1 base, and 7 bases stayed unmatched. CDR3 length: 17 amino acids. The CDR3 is CATSRDPGTGDNYGYTF. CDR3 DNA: TGTGCCACCAGCAGAGACCCCGGGACAGGAGATAACTATGGCTACACCTTC.

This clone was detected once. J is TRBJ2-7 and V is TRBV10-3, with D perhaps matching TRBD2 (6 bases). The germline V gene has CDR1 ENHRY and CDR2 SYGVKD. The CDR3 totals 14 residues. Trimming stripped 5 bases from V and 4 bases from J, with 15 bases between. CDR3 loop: CAISPGLDPYEQYF. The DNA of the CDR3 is TGTGCCATCAGTCCGGGACTCGACCCTTACGAGCAGTACTTC.

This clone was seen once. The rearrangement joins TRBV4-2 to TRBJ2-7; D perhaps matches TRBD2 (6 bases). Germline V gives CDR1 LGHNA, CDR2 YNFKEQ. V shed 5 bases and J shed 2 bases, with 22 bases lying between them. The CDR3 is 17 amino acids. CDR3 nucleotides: TGTGCCAGCAGCGAAATGTGGGTCGGGACTTCACCCTACGAGCAGTACTTC. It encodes CASSEMWVGTSPYEQYF.